A selection of T cell receptor beta chains follows, all from one sample in a study of cytomegalovirus exposure and HLA in healthy donors. Profiling relied on immunoSEQ multiplex PCR, and the TCRdb table lists in-frame clones only, not all of them. The table has around 150,000 clones, more than 70% seen once. Sequencing was carried out using PBMCs. The receptors come from a man in his fifties or sixties in good health and CMV-seronegative. Each CDR3 is given with its conserved first and last residue. The D gene is left open where the match is weak. A row's size may be missing; if present it is once, few, many or a size class.

clone_size: -
v_call: TRBV28
j_call: TRBJ2-7
d_call: TRBD1
cdr3_aa: CASMAGTGSYEQYF
cdr3_nt: TGTGCCAGCATGGCCGGGACAGGGAGCTACGAGCAGTACTTC

clone_size: -
v_call: TRBV7-6
j_call: TRBJ2-1
d_call: TRBD2
cdr3_aa: CASSLVAGGGNYNEQFF
cdr3_nt: TGTGCCAGCAGCTTAGTGGCGGGGGGCGGTAACTACAATGAGCAGTTCTTC

clone_size: -
v_call: TRBV7-6
j_call: TRBJ2-2
d_call: TRBD2
cdr3_aa: CASRLAGANTGELFF
cdr3_nt: TGTGCCAGCAGACTAGCGGGGGCGAACACCGGGGAGCTGTTTTTT

clone_size: few
v_call: TRBV6-1
j_call: TRBJ2-2
d_call: -
cdr3_aa: CASILGPGELFF
cdr3_nt: -

clone_size: -
v_call: TRBV10-3
j_call: TRBJ1-1
d_call: -
cdr3_aa: CAISEWGGGTEAFF
cdr3_nt: TGTGCCATCAGTGAGTGGGGGGGCGGCACTGAAGCTTTCTTT

clone_size: -
v_call: TRBV2
j_call: TRBJ2-5
d_call: TRBD2
cdr3_aa: CASSDRGVGLQETQYF
cdr3_nt: TGTGCCAGCAGTGACCGGGGGGTGGGGTTACAAGAGACCCAGTACTTC

clone_size: -
v_call: TRBV9
j_call: TRBJ1-1
d_call: -
cdr3_aa: CASSVGRNTEAFF
cdr3_nt: TGTGCCAGCAGCGTAGGGAGGAACACTGAAGCTTTCTTT

clone_size: -
v_call: TRBV6-1
j_call: TRBJ1-1
d_call: -
cdr3_aa: CASSLADGKAFF
cdr3_nt: TGTGCCAGCAGTTTGGCGGATGGAAAAGCTTTCTTT

clone_size: -
v_call: TRBV27
j_call: TRBJ2-5
d_call: -
cdr3_aa: CARGHNETQYF
cdr3_nt: TGTGCCAGGGGCCATAACGAGACCCAGTACTTC

clone_size: -
v_call: TRBV9
j_call: TRBJ2-5
d_call: TRBD2
cdr3_aa: CASSDAPGGTSGREETQYF
cdr3_nt: TGTGCCAGCAGCGACGCCCCCGGTGGGACTAGCGGGAGAGAAGAGACCCAGTACTTC

clone_size: -
v_call: TRBV4-3
j_call: TRBJ2-7
d_call: -
cdr3_aa: CASSQDLSPPGTSSYEQYF
cdr3_nt: TGCGCCAGCAGCCAAGATTTAAGCCCCCCGGGAACCTCATCCTACGAGCAGTACTTC

clone_size: -
v_call: TRBV5-8
j_call: TRBJ1-5
d_call: TRBD1
cdr3_aa: CASSLYRGVGGNQPQHF
cdr3_nt: TGTGCCAGCAGCTTGTACAGGGGTGTTGGAGGCAATCAGCCCCAGCATTTT

clone_size: -
v_call: TRBV5-1
j_call: TRBJ2-5
d_call: TRBD1
cdr3_aa: CASSGGTGGYQETQYF
cdr3_nt: TGCGCCAGCAGCGGAGGGACAGGGGGTTACCAAGAGACCCAGTACTTC

clone_size: -
v_call: TRBV28
j_call: TRBJ2-3
d_call: -
cdr3_aa: CASSDPLASDADTQYF
cdr3_nt: TGTGCCAGCAGCGACCCACTAGCCTCTGACGCAGATACGCAGTATTTT

clone_size: few
v_call: TRBV7-3
j_call: TRBJ2-3
d_call: TRBD2
cdr3_aa: CASSSTSGETDTQYF
cdr3_nt: TGTGCCAGCAGCTCCACTAGCGGGGAGACAGATACGCAGTATTTT

clone_size: -
v_call: TRBV7-2
j_call: TRBJ2-5
d_call: -
cdr3_aa: CASSSQNRAIETQYF
cdr3_nt: TGTGCCAGCAGCTCACAAAACAGGGCTATTGAGACCCAGTACTTC

clone_size: once
v_call: TRBV27
j_call: TRBJ2-3
d_call: -
cdr3_aa: CASSFSRPTDTQYF
cdr3_nt: TGTGCCAGCAGTTTTTCTAGACCCACAGATACGCAGTATTTT

clone_size: -
v_call: TRBV7-2
j_call: TRBJ2-7
d_call: TRBD2
cdr3_aa: CASSLALGGGVGEQYF
cdr3_nt: TGTGCCAGCAGCTTAGCGCTTGGCGGGGGGGTGGGGGAGCAGTACTTC

clone_size: -
v_call: TRBV7-8
j_call: TRBJ1-5
d_call: -
cdr3_aa: CASSRGGGVGQPQHF
cdr3_nt: TGTGCCAGCAGTCGGGGGGGCGGCGTCGGTCAGCCCCAGCATTTT

clone_size: -
v_call: TRBV5-5
j_call: TRBJ1-5
d_call: -
cdr3_aa: CASSLGITVNQPQHF
cdr3_nt: TGTGCCAGCAGCTTGGGAATTACAGTCAATCAGCCCCAGCATTTT

clone_size: -
v_call: TRBV6-5
j_call: TRBJ2-5
d_call: TRBD2
cdr3_aa: CASSSPTSGGMETQYF
cdr3_nt: TGTGCCAGCAGTTCCCCGACTAGCGGGGGGATGGAGACCCAGTACTTC

clone_size: -
v_call: TRBV18
j_call: TRBJ2-7
d_call: TRBD1
cdr3_aa: CASSTLGQGRPYEQYF
cdr3_nt: TGTGCCAGCTCAACCCTTGGACAGGGACGACCCTACGAGCAGTACTTC

clone_size: once
v_call: TRBV7-6
j_call: TRBJ2-3
d_call: -
cdr3_aa: CASSLVEGITDTQYF
cdr3_nt: TGTGCCAGCAGCTTAGTAGAGGGAATCACAGATACGCAGTATTTT

clone_size: -
v_call: TRBV28
j_call: TRBJ1-1
d_call: -
cdr3_aa: CASSLGDLNTEAFF
cdr3_nt: TGTGCCAGCAGTCTAGGGGATTTGAACACTGAAGCTTTCTTT

clone_size: few
v_call: TRBV6-5
j_call: TRBJ2-7
d_call: TRBD1
cdr3_aa: CASSWGTGGEQYF
cdr3_nt: TGTGCCAGCAGTTGGGGGACAGGGGGCGAGCAGTACTTC

clone_size: -
v_call: TRBV10-2
j_call: TRBJ2-1
d_call: -
cdr3_aa: CASSTSGGPNEQFF
cdr3_nt: -

clone_size: -
v_call: TRBV11-2
j_call: TRBJ2-4
d_call: TRBD2
cdr3_aa: CASSLPHGSGRASNIQYF
cdr3_nt: TGTGCCAGCAGCTTGCCTCACGGTAGCGGGAGGGCTTCAAACATTCAGTACTTC

clone_size: -
v_call: TRBV15
j_call: TRBJ1-4
d_call: TRBD1
cdr3_aa: CATSRDQGQGEKLFF
cdr3_nt: TGTGCCACCAGCAGAGATCAGGGACAGGGTGAAAAACTGTTTTTT

clone_size: -
v_call: TRBV7-2
j_call: TRBJ2-7
d_call: TRBD1
cdr3_aa: CASSPGQGFYEQYF
cdr3_nt: TGTGCCAGCAGCCCGGGACAGGGTTTTTACGAGCAGTACTTC

clone_size: -
v_call: TRBV11-2
j_call: TRBJ2-1
d_call: TRBD2
cdr3_aa: CASSPLSGLAGGEQFF
cdr3_nt: TGTGCCAGCAGCCCTTTGTCGGGACTAGCGGGGGGAGAGCAGTTCTTC

clone_size: -
v_call: TRBV5-1
j_call: TRBJ1-1
d_call: TRBD1
cdr3_aa: CSSSWTGCSNTEAFF
cdr3_nt: TGCTCCAGCAGCTGGACAGGTTGCTCGAACACTGAAGCTTTCTTT

clone_size: -
v_call: TRBV10-1
j_call: TRBJ2-1
d_call: -
cdr3_aa: CASSGGRGEQFF
cdr3_nt: TGCGCCAGCAGTGGAGGGAGAGGCGAGCAGTTCTTC

clone_size: -
v_call: TRBV7-9
j_call: TRBJ2-7
d_call: TRBD2
cdr3_aa: CASSLGLAGFSEKQYF
cdr3_nt: TGTGCCAGCAGCTTAGGACTAGCGGGATTTTCTGAAAAGCAGTACTTC

clone_size: few
v_call: TRBV5-1
j_call: TRBJ2-5
d_call: TRBD1
cdr3_aa: CASSPGQGPYQETQYF
cdr3_nt: TGCGCCAGCAGTCCAGGACAGGGCCCGTACCAAGAGACCCAGTACTTC

clone_size: -
v_call: TRBV27
j_call: TRBJ2-5
d_call: -
cdr3_aa: CASSLRGFGETQYF
cdr3_nt: TGTGCCAGCAGTTTAAGAGGGTTCGGTGAGACCCAGTACTTC

clone_size: -
v_call: TRBV5-6
j_call: TRBJ2-5
d_call: -
cdr3_aa: CASSLRGAQETQYF
cdr3_nt: TGTGCCAGCAGCTTACGGGGGGCTCAAGAGACCCAGTACTTC

clone_size: -
v_call: TRBV2
j_call: TRBJ2-7
d_call: TRBD1
cdr3_aa: CASSVRDRQFYEQYF
cdr3_nt: TGTGCCAGCAGCGTCCGGGACAGGCAGTTCTACGAGCAGTACTTC

clone_size: -
v_call: TRBV7-9
j_call: TRBJ2-2
d_call: -
cdr3_aa: CSSSSPPRELFF
cdr3_nt: TGTTCCAGCAGCTCCCCCCCTCGGGAGCTGTTTTTT

clone_size: many
v_call: TRBV5-1
j_call: TRBJ2-7
d_call: TRBD2
cdr3_aa: CASSLDASGGGEQYF
cdr3_nt: TGCGCCAGCAGCTTGGATGCTAGCGGGGGAGGCGAGCAGTACTTC

clone_size: few
v_call: TRBV7-9
j_call: TRBJ2-1
d_call: -
cdr3_aa: CASSSLRPLANEQFF
cdr3_nt: TGTGCCAGCAGCTCCCTGCGGCCCCTGGCCAATGAGCAGTTCTTC

clone_size: few
v_call: TRBV6-5
j_call: TRBJ2-2
d_call: TRBD1
cdr3_aa: CASSYSNRGTTGELFF
cdr3_nt: TGTGCCAGCAGTTACTCGAACAGGGGAACCACCGGGGAGCTGTTTTTT

clone_size: -
v_call: TRBV10-3
j_call: TRBJ2-5
d_call: -
cdr3_aa: CAIRVTGEETQYF
cdr3_nt: TGTGCCATCAGGGTGACAGGAGAAGAGACCCAGTACTTC

clone_size: -
v_call: TRBV7-9
j_call: TRBJ2-7
d_call: TRBD2
cdr3_aa: CASSPPGGRVSF
cdr3_nt: TGTGCCAGCAGCCCACCGGGCGGGAGAGTAAGCTTC

clone_size: once
v_call: TRBV6-5
j_call: TRBJ1-2
d_call: TRBD1
cdr3_aa: CASSSRGTDYGYTF
cdr3_nt: TGTGCCAGCAGTTCCCGCGGGACAGACTATGGCTACACCTTC

clone_size: once
v_call: TRBV30
j_call: TRBJ2-1
d_call: TRBD2
cdr3_aa: CAWTLITSGFDNEQFF
cdr3_nt: TGTGCCTGGACCCTCATAACTAGCGGGTTTGACAATGAGCAGTTCTTC

clone_size: few
v_call: TRBV11-2
j_call: TRBJ2-1
d_call: TRBD1
cdr3_aa: CASSLRLQGYNEQFF
cdr3_nt: TGTGCCAGCAGCTTAAGGCTACAGGGGTACAATGAGCAGTTCTTC